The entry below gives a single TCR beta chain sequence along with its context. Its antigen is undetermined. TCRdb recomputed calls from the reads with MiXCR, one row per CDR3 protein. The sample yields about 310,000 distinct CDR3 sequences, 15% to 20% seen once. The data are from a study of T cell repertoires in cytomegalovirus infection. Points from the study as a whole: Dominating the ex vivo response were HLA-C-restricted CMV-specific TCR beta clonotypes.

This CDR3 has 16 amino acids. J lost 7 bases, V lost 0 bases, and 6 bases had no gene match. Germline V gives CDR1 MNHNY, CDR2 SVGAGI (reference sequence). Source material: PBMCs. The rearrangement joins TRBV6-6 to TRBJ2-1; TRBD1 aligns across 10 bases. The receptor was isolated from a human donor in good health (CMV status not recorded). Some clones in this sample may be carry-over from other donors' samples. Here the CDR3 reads CASSYSGTGDSNEQFF. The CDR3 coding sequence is TGTGCCAGCAGTTACTCCGGGACAGGGGATTCGAATGAGCAGTTCTTC.